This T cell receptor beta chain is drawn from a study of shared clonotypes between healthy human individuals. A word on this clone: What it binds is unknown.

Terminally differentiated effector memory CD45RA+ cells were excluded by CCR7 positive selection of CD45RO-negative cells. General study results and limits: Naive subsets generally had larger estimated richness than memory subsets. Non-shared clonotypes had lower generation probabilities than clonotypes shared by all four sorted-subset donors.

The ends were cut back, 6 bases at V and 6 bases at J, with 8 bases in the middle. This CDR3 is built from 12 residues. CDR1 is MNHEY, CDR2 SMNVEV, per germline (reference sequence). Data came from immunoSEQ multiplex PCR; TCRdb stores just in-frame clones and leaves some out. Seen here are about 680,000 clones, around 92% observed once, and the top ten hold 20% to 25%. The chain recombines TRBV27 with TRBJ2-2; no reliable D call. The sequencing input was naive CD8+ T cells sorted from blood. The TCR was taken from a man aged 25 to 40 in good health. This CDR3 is CASSSNSGELFF. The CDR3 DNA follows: TGTGCCAGCAGCTCTAATTCCGGGGAGCTGTTTTTT.